This T cell receptor beta chain was profiled in a study of CD8+ T cells in alopecia areata. Study as a whole: Dosing with tofacitinib proceeded for 6 to 18 months, followed by 6 months off drug.

The authors extracted RNA and reverse transcribed it into cDNA as the sequencing template. Using immunoSEQ multiplex PCR, the repertoire was profiled, and TCRdb retains in-frame clones only, with some absent. This repertoire shows 150,000 or so clones, over 80% found once; its top ten account for about 15%. The CDR3 length is 14 residues. Looked up from germline, CDR1 is SGHRS and CDR2 is YFSETQ. The germline V and J ends were trimmed by 1 base and 4 bases, with 11 bases remaining between them. The source material was CD8+ T cells sorted from blood, sampled at week 0. This rearrangement joins TRBV5-1 to TRBJ1-1; possible D gene TRBD1, 6 bases. The sequence was obtained from a human donor with alopecia areata. Here the CDR3 reads CASSLTGSLTEAFF. The DNA of the CDR3 is TGCGCCAGCAGCTTGACAGGGAGTCTCACTGAAGCTTTCTTT.